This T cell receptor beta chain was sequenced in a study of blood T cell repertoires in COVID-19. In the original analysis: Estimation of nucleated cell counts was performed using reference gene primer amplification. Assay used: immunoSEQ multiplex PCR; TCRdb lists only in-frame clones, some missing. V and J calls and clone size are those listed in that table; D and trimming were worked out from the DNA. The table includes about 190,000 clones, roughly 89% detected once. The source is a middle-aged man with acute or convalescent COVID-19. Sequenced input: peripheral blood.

In DNA form, the CDR3 reads TGTGCCAGCAGTGAATCCCACAGGGGCTCTGGAAACACCATATATTTT. Translation: CASSESHRGSGNTIYF. This chain uses TRBV6-1 with TRBJ1-3; 7 nucleotides align to TRBD1. The CDR3 covers 16 residues. Trimming took 2 bases from V and 0 from J; bases not matched to a gene: 4. Germline-derived CDR1 and CDR2 are MNHNS and SASEGT.